This T cell receptor (beta chain) was profiled in a study of shared clonotypes between healthy human individuals (dated by TCRdb to 2018 to 2021). With respect to the entire study: The cohort comprised a couple of women and a few men aged 18 to 49 years. Per donor, three plates each were used for CD4 naive and CD4 memory, two for CD8 naive, and one for CD8 memory. Each donor's leukapheresis produced roughly between roughly 0.94 and 9.5 billion PBMCs. The study deeply sequenced blood TCR repertoires of five healthy adults to estimate repertoire size and the extent of clonotype sharing between individuals. To increase sequencing depth and limit assay-specific biases, different laboratories used diverse techniques to prepare libraries and sequence TCR repertoires. What the authors observed across the whole study: Rarefaction of sorted-subset datasets indicated incomplete sequencing despite the large sequencing depth. Sampling was restricted to blood, and TCR repertoires in tissues likely differ from the TCR repertoires found in blood. Pairwise subsampling indicated that sequencing depth was expected to affect the degree of clonotype sharing among donors. Compared with non-shared clonotypes, clonotypes shared by all four sorted-subset donors had higher generation probabilities. When a handful of donors were compared, the shared fraction of clonotypes was about 5% for naive CD4, roughly 3.4% for naive CD8, 2% to 2.5% for memory CD4, and roughly 0.4% for memory CD8. Because the study included only a small number of donors, the genetic and exposure-history diversity represented was limited. Naive subsets generally had larger estimated clonotype richness than memory subsets.

The V end gives up 2 bases and the J end 1 base, leaving 1 base in the junction not matched to a gene. The germline V gene gives CDR1 as SGHRS and CDR2 as YFSETQ. From the cysteine through the phenylalanine, the CDR3 covers 15 amino acids. This entry keeps only the CDR3 DNA: 45 bases, framed from base 1. A note on this clone: This clone's antigen is unknown. The record has no base qualities; no much larger clone is one base away. Other DNA variants within this sample encode the same CDR3.

Donors were healthy HIV-negative adults with no recently reported acute infections or vaccinations. Only Caucasian adults living in Nashville, Tennessee, USA were represented among the donors. CD4+ T cells were enriched through magnetic negative selection, after which naive cells were positively selected on CD45RA and the remaining negative fraction served as the memory subset. After blood collection by leukapheresis, PBMCs were isolated using Ficoll-Histopaque density gradient centrifugation and then cryopreserved in the vapor phase of liquid nitrogen. Analytical flow cytometry was used to check the purity and quantity of every magnetically sorted T cell population. From each sorted fraction, genomic DNA was isolated and quantified by UV absorbance on a Nanodrop 2000c. Using the deep immunoSEQ assay, multiplex PCR amplified TCR CDR3 regions from genomic DNA. Genomic DNA extracted from each cell subset was distributed evenly over all wells of several immunoSEQ 96-well plates, and each plate served as one replicate. Each replicate PCR for sorted subsets received approximately 220 ng genomic DNA, equal to about 30,000 T cell genomes. Purified libraries were quantified with a Qubit 3.0 fluorometer, sized on a Bioanalyzer 2100, and re-quantified with the KAPA Library Quantification kit. Every immunoSEQ 96-well plate was sequenced on a separate single-read 150-cycle Illumina NextSeq 550 flow cell. In the source study's methods: The immunoSEQ output contained only junctional sequences without quality scores, so filtering could not match that applied to full-length reads. Sequences were annotated with PyIR, a Python wrapper for IgBLAST v1.9, and V/J genes and CDR3 were assigned using IMGT germline references. Any read was removed if the V/J assignment was weak (E-value above 1e-6), the CDR3 was missing, or the read contained stop codons, out-of-frame junctions, or ambiguous translated residues. V3J clonotypes were defined as sequences sharing the same inferred V gene, J gene, and CDR3 amino acid sequence. Percentage overlap between repertoires was computed as shared unique clonotypes divided by the size of the smaller repertoire. Three approaches were used to assess repertoire richness: RTK rarefaction, the Chao1 estimator, and Recon v2.1 estimates of unobserved clonotypes. OLGA was used to compute generation probabilities for all TCRbeta clonotypes that the gDNA method yielded from a few donors. What TCRdb holds here is the immuneACCESS table cut down to in-frame rearrangements. Part of the clones is not present; checked against another copy, under half of the missing clones reflect an unresolved V gene, and the others are unexplained. V and J calls and clone size are those listed in that table; D and trimming were worked out from the DNA. Across this sample there are some 2.3 million clones, with approximately 93% seen only once. The top ten clonotypes cover roughly 0.36% of the sample.

The sample was naive CD4+ T cells from PBMCs. The cell subset or site label of this sample denotes: CD45RA+ positively selected. The sequence came from a man younger than 30 in good health. Some clones in this sample may be carry-over from other donors' samples. The sequence is built from TRBV5-1 and TRBJ2-3; TRBD2 fits 10 bases in the junction. For the CDR3, the sequence is CASSFGTSGTDTQYF. The sequenced DNA is TGCGCCAGCAGCTTTGGGACTAGCGGCACAGATACGCAGTATTTT.